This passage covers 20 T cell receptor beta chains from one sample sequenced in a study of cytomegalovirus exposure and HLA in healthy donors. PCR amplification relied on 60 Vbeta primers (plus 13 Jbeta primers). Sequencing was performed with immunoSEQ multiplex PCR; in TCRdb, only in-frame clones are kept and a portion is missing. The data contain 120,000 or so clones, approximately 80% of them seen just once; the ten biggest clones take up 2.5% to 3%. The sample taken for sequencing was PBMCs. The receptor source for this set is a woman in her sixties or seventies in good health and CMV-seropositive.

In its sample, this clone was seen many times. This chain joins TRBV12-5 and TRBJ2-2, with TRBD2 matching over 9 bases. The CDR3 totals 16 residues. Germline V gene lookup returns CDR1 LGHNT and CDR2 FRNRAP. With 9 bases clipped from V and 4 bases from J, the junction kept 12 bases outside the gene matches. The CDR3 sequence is CASAEAGGPGTGELFF. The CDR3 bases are TGTGCTAGCGCCGAGGCGGGAGGGCCCGGCACCGGGGAGCTGTTTTTT.

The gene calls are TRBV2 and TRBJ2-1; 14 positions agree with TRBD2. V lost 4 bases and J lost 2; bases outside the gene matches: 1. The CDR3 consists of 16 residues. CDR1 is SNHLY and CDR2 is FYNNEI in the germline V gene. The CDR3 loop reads CASSGLAGGTYNEQFF. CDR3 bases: TGTGCCAGCAGTGGACTAGCGGGAGGGACCTACAATGAGCAGTTCTTC.

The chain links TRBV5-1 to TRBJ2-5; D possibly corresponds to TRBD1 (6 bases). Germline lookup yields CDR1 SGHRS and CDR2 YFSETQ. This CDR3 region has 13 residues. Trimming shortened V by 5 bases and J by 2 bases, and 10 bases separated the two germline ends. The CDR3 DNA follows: TGCGCCAGCAGGAGGACAGTACAAGAGACCCAGTACTTC. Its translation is CASRRTVQETQYF.

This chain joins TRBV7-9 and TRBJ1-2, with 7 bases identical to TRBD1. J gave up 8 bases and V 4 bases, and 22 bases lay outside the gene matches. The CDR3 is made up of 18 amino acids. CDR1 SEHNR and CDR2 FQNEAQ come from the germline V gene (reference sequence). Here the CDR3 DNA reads TGTGCCAGCAGCTCAACCATGGGGACAGCGGACGCCGTAAGGGGCTACACCTTC. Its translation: CASSSTMGTADAVRGYTF.

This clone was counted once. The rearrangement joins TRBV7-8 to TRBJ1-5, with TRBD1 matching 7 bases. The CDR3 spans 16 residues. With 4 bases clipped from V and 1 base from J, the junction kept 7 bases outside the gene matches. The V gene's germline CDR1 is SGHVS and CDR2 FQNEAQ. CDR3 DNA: TGTGCCAGCAGCTCGATACAGGGGATGAGCAATCAGCCCCAGCATTTT. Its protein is CASSSIQGMSNQPQHF.

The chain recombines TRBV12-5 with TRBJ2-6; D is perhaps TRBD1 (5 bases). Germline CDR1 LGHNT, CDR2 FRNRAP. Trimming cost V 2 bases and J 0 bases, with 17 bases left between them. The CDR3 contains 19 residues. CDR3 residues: CASGLPRWQGHSGANVLTF. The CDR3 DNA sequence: TGTGCTAGTGGTTTGCCGAGGTGGCAGGGCCACTCTGGGGCCAACGTCCTGACTTTC.

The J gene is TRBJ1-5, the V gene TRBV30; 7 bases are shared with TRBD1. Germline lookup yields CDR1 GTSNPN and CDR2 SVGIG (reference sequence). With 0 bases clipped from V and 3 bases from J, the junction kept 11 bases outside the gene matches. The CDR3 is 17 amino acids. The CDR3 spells CAWSVRVEGQSNQPQHF. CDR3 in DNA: TGTGCCTGGAGTGTAAGGGTAGAGGGACAGTCCAATCAGCCCCAGCATTTT.

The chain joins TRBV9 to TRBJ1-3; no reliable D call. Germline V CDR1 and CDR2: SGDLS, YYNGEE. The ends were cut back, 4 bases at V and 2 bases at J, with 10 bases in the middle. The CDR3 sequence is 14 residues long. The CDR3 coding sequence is TGTGCCAGCAGCCTTAGCGGGGCTGGAAACACCATATATTTT. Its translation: CASSLSGAGNTIYF.

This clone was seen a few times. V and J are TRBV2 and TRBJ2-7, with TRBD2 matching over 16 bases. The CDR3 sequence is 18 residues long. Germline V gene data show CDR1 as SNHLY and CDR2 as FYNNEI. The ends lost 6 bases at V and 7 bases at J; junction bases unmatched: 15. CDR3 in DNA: TGTGCCAGCAGAGAGACGGGACTAGCGGGAGGGCCCGGGTGGGAGCAGTACTTC. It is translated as CASRETGLAGGPGWEQYF.

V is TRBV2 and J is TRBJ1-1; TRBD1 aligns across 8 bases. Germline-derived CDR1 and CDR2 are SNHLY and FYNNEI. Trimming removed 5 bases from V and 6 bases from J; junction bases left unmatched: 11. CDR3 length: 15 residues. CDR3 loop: CASSSEGTGGSEAFF. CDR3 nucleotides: TGTGCCAGCAGTTCGGAAGGGACAGGAGGATCTGAAGCTTTCTTT.

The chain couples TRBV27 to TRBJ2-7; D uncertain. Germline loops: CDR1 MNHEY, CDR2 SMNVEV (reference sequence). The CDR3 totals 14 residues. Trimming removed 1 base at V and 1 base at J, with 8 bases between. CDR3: CASSLFSYSYEQYF. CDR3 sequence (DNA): TGTGCCAGCAGTTTATTCTCCTATTCCTACGAGCAGTACTTC.

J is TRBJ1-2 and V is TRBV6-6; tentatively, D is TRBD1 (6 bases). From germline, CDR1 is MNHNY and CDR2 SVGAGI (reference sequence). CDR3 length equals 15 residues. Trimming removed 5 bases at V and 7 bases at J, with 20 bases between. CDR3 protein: CASSEPQGPSSGYTF. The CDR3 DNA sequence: TGTGCCAGCAGTGAGCCACAGGGCCCCTCCTCTGGCTACACCTTC.

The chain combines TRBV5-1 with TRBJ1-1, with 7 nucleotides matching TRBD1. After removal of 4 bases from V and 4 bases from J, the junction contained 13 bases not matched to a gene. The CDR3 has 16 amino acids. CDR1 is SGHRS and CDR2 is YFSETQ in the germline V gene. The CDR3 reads CASSPYVDRSATEAFF. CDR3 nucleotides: TGCGCCAGCAGCCCTTATGTGGACAGGTCGGCCACTGAAGCTTTCTTT.

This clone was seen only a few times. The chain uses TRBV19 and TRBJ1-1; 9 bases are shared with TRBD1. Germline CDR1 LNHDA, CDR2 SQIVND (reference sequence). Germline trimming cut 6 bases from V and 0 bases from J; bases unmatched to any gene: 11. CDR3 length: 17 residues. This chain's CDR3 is CASSYGTGNYMNTEAFF. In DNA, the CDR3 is TGTGCCAGTAGCTATGGGACAGGGAATTACATGAACACTGAAGCTTTCTTT.

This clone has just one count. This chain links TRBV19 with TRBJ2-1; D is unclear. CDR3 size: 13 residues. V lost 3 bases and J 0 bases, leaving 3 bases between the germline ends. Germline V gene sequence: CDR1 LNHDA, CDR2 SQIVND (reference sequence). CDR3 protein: CASSIRSYNEQFF. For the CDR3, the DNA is TGTGCCAGTAGTATCCGCTCCTACAATGAGCAGTTCTTC.

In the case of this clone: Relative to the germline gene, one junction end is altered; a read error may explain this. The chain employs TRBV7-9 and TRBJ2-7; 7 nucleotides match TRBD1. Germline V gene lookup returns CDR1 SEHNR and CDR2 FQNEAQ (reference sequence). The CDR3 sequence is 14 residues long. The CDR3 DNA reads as TGTTCCAGCAGCTCTTATCGACAGGGCTACGAGCAGTACTTC. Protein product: CSSSSYRQGYEQYF. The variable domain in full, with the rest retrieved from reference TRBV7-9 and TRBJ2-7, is DTGVSQNPRHKITKRGQNVTFRCDPISEHNRLYWYRQTLGQGPEFLTYFQNEAQLEKSRLLSDRFSAERPKGSFSTLEIQRTEQGDSAMYLCSSSSYRQGYEQYFGPGTRLTVT.

CDR3: CASSLDRAYEQYF. The CDR3 coding sequence is TGCGCCAGCAGCTTGGACAGGGCCTACGAGCAGTACTTC. The chain links TRBV5-1 to TRBJ2-7, with a weak D call TRBD1 (6 bases). CDR1 and CDR2 (germline): SGHRS, YFSETQ. CDR3 length: 13 residues. V shed 0 bases and J shed 2 bases, with 6 bases lying between them.

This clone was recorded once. The DNA for the CDR3 is TGTGCCAGCAGCCCGACAGGGAACTATGGCTACACCTTC. Residues: CASSPTGNYGYTF. The rearrangement links TRBV7-3 to TRBJ1-2; TRBD1 matches at 7 bases. This CDR3 spans 13 amino acids. Germline assignment: CDR1 SGHTA and CDR2 FQGTGA. The ends lost 5 bases at V and 2 bases at J; junction bases unmatched: 2.

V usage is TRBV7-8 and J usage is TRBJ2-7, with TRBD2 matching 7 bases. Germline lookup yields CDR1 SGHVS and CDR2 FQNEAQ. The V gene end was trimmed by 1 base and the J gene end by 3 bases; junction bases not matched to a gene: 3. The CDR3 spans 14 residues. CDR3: CASSLGGSLYEQYF. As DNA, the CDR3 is TGTGCCAGCAGCTTAGGCGGGAGTCTCTACGAGCAGTACTTC.

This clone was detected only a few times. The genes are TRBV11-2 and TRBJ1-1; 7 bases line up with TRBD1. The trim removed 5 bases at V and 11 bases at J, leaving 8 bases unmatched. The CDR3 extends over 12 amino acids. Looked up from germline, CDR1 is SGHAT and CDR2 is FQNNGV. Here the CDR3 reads CASSVQGVYAFF. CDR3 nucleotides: TGTGCCAGCAGCGTTCAGGGGGTGTATGCTTTCTTT.